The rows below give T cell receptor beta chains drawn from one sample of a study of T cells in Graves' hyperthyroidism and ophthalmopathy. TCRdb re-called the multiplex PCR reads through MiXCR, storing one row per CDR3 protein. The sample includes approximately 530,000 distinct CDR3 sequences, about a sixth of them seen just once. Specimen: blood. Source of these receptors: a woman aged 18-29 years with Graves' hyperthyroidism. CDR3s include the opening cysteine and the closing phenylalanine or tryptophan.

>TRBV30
CAWSPRPGVRETQYF
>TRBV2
CPSSDVPGAREQYF
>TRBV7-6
CASSLAGQGAGYEQYF
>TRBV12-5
CASGSAFLQGAVDEQFF
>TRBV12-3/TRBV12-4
CASSQLAGGMQTQYF
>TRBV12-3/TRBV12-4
CASSPDVGTYNEQFF
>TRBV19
CASSGRTGFGGEQFF
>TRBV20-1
CSAQTDGGTDTQYF
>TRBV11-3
CASSVQGMNTEAFF
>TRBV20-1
CSAGQGGMYEQYF
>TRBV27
CASSFGRGANEQFF
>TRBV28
CATAGERQNADTQYF
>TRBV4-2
CASSERVGVYNEQFF
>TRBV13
CASSTTGTGNYGYTF
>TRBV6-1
CASSPDRGHGNQPQHF